This TCR beta chain was sequenced in a study of shared clonotypes between healthy human individuals. Study-level results: Tissues were not sampled, only blood, and their repertoires likely differ. Represented diversity (both genetic and exposure-history) was limited by the small number of donors.

This CDR3 comprises 12 residues. Germline CDR1 reads GTSNPN; CDR2 reads SVGIG (reference sequence). V shed 3 bases and J shed 4 bases, with 10 bases lying between them. Remarks on this clone: The antigen is not known.

A CD45RA+ naive subset and a CD45RA-negative memory subset were split from CD4+ cells. TCRdb's table, derived via immunoSEQ multiplex PCR, lists solely in-frame clones and lacks some. The sample shows over 1.5 million clones, 95% to 99% of them seen only once. This receptor was obtained from a man under 40 in good health. V usage is TRBV30 and J usage is TRBJ2-7; D possibly corresponds to TRBD1 (5 bases). The sequencing input was naive CD4+ T cells sorted from blood. Subset specified: CD45RA+ positively selected. The CDR3 loop is CAWREGEYEQYF. CDR3 coding DNA: TGTGCCTGGAGAGAAGGGGAATACGAGCAGTACTTC.